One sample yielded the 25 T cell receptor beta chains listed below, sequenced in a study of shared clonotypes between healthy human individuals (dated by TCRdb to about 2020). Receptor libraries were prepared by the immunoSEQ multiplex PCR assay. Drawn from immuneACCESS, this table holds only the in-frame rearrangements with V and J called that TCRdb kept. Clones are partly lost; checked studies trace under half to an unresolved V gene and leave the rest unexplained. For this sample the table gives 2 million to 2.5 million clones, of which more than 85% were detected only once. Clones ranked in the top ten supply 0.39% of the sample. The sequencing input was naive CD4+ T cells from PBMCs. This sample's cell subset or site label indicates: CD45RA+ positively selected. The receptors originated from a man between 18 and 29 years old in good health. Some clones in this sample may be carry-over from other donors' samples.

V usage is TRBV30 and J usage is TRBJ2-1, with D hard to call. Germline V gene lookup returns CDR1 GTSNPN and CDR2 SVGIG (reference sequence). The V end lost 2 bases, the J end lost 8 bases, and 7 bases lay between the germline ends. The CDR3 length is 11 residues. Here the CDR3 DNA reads TGTGCCTGGAGTCGTCTCGATGAGCAGTTCTTC. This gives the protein CAWSRLDEQFF.

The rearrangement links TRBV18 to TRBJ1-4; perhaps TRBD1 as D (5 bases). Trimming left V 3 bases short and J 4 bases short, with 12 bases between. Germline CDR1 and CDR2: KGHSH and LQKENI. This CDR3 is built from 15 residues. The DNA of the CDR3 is TGTGCCAGCTCACCGGCGGGGCCGATTAATGAAAAACTGTTTTTT. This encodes CASSPAGPINEKLFF.

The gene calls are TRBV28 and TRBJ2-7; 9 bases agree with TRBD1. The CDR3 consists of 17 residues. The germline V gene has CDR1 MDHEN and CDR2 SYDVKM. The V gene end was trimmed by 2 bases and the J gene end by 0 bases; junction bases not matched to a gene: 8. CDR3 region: CASSLHVGTGNSYEQYF. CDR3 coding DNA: TGTGCCAGCAGTTTACATGTGGGGACAGGGAACTCCTACGAGCAGTACTTC.

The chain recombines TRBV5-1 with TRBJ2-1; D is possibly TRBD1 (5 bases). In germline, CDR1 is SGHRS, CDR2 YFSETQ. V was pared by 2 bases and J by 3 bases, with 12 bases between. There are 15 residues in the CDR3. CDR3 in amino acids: CASSLGRVNYNEQFF. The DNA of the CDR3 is TGCGCCAGCAGCTTAGGCAGGGTAAACTACAATGAGCAGTTCTTC.

CDR3 sequence (DNA): TGTGCCAGCAGCCACTACTACGAGCAGTACTTC. Translating it yields CASSHYYEQYF. The chain carries TRBV7-2 and TRBJ2-7, with D uncertain. CDR3 length: 11 residues. The V end lost 5 bases, the J end lost 3 bases, and 5 bases lay between the germline ends. In germline, CDR1 is SGHTA, CDR2 FQGNSA.

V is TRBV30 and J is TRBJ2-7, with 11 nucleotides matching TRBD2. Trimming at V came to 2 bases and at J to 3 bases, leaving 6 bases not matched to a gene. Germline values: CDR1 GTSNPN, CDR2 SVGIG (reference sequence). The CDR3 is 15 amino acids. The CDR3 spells CAWSFRLAGIYEQYF. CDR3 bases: TGTGCCTGGAGTTTCCGACTAGCGGGGATCTACGAGCAGTACTTC.

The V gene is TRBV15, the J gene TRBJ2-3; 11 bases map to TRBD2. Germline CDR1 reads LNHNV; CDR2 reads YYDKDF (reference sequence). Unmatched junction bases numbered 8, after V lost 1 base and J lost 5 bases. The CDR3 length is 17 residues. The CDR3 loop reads CATSRGTSGSLLDTQYF. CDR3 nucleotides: TGTGCCACCAGCAGAGGTACTAGCGGGAGTCTATTAGATACGCAGTATTTT.

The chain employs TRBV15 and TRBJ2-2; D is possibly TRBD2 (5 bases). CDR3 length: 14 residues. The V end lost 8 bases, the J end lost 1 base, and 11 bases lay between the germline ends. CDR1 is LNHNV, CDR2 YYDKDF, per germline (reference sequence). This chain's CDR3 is CATRGQMNTGELFF. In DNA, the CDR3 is TGTGCCACCCGAGGGCAGATGAACACCGGGGAGCTGTTTTTT.

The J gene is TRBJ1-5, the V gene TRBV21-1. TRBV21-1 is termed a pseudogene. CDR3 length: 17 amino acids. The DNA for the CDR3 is TGTGCCAGCAGCAAAGTTCCCAGGGAGGATAGAGATCAGCCCCAGCATTTT. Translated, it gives CASSKVPREDRDQPQHF.

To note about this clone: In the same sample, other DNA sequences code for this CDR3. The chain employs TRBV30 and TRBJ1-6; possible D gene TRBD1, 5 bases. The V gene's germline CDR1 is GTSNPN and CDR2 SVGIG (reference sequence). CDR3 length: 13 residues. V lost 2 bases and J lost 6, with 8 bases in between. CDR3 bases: TGTGCCTGGAGTCCCGGGGGTAATTCACCCCTCCACTTT. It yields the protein CAWSPGGNSPLHF.

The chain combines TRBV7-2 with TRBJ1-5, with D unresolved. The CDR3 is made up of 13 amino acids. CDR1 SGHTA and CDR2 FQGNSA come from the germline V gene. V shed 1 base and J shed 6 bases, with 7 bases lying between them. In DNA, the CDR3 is TGTGCCAGCAGCTTAGATGGGTTTCAGCCCCAGCATTTT. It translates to CASSLDGFQPQHF. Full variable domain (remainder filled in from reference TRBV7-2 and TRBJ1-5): GAGVSQSPSNKVTEKGKDVELRCDPISGHTALYWYRQSLGQGLEFLIYFQGNSAPDKSGLPSDRFSAERTGGSVSTLTIQRTQQEDSAVYLCASSLDGFQPQHFGDGTRLSIL.

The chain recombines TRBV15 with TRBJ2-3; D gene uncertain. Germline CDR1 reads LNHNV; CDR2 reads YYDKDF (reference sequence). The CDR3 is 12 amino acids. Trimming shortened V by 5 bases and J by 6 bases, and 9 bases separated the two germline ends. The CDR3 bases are TGTGCCACCAGCCCCGCCCAGGATACGCAGTATTTT. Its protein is CATSPAQDTQYF.

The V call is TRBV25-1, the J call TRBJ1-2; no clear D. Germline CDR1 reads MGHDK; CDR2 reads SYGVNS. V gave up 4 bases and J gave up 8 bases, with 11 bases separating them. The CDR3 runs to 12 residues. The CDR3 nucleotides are TGTGCCAGCAGTGCCTCCTCTCAGGGCTACACCTTC. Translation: CASSASSQGYTF.

The CDR3: CASSHESGRMNTGELFF. The DNA for the CDR3 is TGCGCCAGCAGCCACGAAAGCGGGAGGATGAACACCGGGGAGCTGTTTTTT. The gene calls are TRBV4-3 and TRBJ2-2; 9 bases fit TRBD2. There are 17 residues in the CDR3. Losses at the gene ends were 3 bases for V and 1 base for J; bases not matched to a gene: 6. The germline V gene encodes CDR1 LGHNA and CDR2 YSLEER.

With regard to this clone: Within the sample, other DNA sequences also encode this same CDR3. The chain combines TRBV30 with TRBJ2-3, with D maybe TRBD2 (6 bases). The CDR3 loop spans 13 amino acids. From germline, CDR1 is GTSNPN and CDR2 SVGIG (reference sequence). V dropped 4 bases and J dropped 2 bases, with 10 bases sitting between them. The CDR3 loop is CAWISGFTDTQYF. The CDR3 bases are TGTGCCTGGATTAGCGGATTCACAGATACGCAGTATTTT.

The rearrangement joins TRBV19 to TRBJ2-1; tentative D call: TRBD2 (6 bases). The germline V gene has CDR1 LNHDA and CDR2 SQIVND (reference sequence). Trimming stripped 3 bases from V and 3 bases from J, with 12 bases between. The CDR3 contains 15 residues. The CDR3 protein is CASSIMAGLYNEQFF. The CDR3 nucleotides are TGTGCCAGTAGTATTATGGCGGGACTCTACAATGAGCAGTTCTTC.

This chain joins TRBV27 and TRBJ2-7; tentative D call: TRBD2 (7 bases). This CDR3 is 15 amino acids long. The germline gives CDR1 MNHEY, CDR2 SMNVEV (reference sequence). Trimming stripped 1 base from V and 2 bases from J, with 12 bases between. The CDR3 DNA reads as TGTGCCAGCAGTTTATGGGCGGGGGCAACCTACGAGCAGTACTTC. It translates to CASSLWAGATYEQYF.

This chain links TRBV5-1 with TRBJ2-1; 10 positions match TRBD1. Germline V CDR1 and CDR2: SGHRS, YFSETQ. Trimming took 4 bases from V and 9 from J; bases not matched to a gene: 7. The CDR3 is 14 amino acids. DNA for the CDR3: TGCGCCAGCAGCGACGACAGGGGGCGAAGTGAGCAGTTCTTC. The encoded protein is CASSDDRGRSEQFF. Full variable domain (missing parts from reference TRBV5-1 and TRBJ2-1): KAGVTQTPRYLIKTRGQQVTLSCSPISGHRSVSWYQQTPGQGLQFLFEYFSETQRNKGNFPGRFSGRQFSNSRSEMNVSTLELGDSALYLCASSDDRGRSEQFFGPGTRLTVL.

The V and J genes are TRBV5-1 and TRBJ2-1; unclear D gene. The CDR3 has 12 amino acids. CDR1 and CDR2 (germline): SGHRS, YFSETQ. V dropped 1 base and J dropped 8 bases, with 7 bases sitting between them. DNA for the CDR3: TGCGCCAGCAGCTTGCAATCCGATGAGCAGTTCTTC. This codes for CASSLQSDEQFF.

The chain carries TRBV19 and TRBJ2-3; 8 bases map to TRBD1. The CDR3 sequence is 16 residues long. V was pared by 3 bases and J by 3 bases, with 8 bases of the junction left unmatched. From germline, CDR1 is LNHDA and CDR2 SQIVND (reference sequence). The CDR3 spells CASSIRGRQGTDTQYF. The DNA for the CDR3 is TGTGCCAGTAGTATTCGGGGACGACAGGGGACAGATACGCAGTATTTT.

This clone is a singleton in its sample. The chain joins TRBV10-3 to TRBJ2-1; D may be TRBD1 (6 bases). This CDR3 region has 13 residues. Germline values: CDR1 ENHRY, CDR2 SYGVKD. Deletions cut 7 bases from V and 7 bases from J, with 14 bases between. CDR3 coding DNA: TGTGCCATCAACCTAGGGGGTCGGAATGAGCAGTTCTTC. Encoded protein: CAINLGGRNEQFF.

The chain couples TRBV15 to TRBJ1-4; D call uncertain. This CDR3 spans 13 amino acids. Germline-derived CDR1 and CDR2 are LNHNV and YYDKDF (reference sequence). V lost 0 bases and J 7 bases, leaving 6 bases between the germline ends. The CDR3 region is CATSRDLVEKLFF. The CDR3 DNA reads TGTGCCACCAGCAGAGATCTGGTTGAAAAACTGTTTTTT. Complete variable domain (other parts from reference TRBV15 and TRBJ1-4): DAMVIQNPRYQVTQFGKPVTLSCSQTLNHNVMYWYQQKSSQAPKLLFHYYDKDFNNEADTPDNFQSRRPNTSFCFLDIRSPGLGDTAMYLCATSRDLVEKLFFGSGTQLSVL.

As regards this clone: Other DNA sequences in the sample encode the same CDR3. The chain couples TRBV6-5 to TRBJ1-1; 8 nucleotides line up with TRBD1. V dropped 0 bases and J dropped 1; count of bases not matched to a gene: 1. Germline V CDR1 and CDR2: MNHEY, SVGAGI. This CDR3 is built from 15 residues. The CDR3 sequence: CASSYSRGQNTEAFF. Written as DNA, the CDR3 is TGTGCCAGCAGTTACTCCAGGGGGCAGAACACTGAAGCTTTCTTT.

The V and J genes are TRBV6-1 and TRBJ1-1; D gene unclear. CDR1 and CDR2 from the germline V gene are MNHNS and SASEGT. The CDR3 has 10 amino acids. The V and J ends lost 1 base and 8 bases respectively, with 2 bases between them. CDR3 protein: CASSEVEAFF. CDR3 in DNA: TGTGCCAGCAGTGAAGTGGAAGCTTTCTTT.

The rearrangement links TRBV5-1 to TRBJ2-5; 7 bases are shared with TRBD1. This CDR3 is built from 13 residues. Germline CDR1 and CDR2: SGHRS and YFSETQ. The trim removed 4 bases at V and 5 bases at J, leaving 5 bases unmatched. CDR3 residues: CASSMTGSETQYF. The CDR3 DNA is TGCGCCAGCAGCATGACAGGGTCGGAGACCCAGTACTTC.